The 30 T cell receptor beta chains listed next were all sequenced from one sample in a study of early stage breast cancer tumors (dated by TCRdb to about 2017). The method was the immunoSEQ multiplex PCR assay. This immuneACCESS table, as held by TCRdb, lists in-frame sequences with V and J called but not all clones. Of the missing ones, under half trace to an unresolved V gene in checked studies; the others have no known cause. Present in this sample are around 25,000 clones, 65% to 75% of which were seen just once. The ten top clones hold more than 9% of the sample. The sample comprised breast tumor tissue. The receptor set was obtained from a person in their sixties with breast cancer.

This rearrangement joins TRBV29-1 to TRBJ2-3; TRBD1 might be the D (6 bases). The germline V gene encodes CDR1 SQVTM and CDR2 ANQGSEA. Trimming removed 7 bases from V and 8 bases from J, with 19 bases in between. The CDR3 extends over 13 amino acids. The CDR3 DNA reads as TGCAGCGCCGACCCAGGGGATGTAGGTACGCAGTATTTT. It codes for CSADPGDVGTQYF.

This clone was counted a single time. The chain couples TRBV4-3 to TRBJ2-1; 9 bases are shared with TRBD1. The CDR3 is 17 residues long. The J segment lost 0 bases and the V segment lost 4 bases, leaving 7 bases of the junction unmatched. Per the germline V gene, CDR1 is LGHNA and CDR2 is YSLEER. The CDR3 bases are TGCGCCAGCAGCCTAGGACAGGGGTTAAGCTCCTACAATGAGCAGTTCTTC. This gives the protein CASSLGQGLSSYNEQFF.

The rearrangement links TRBV7-9 to TRBJ2-3; 8 bases map to TRBD2. Germline loops: CDR1 SEHNR, CDR2 FQNEAQ (reference sequence). The length of the CDR3 is 15 residues. Losses at the gene ends were 4 bases for V and 1 base for J; bases not matched to a gene: 4. CDR3 nucleotide sequence: TGTGCCAGCAGCTCCCCGGGACTAGGCACAGATACGCAGTATTTT. Translated, it gives CASSSPGLGTDTQYF. The whole variable domain, filled in from reference TRBV7-9 and TRBJ2-3, reads DTGVSQNPRHKITKRGQNVTFRCDPISEHNRLYWYRQTLGQGPEFLTYFQNEAQLEKSRLLSDRFSAERPKGSFSTLEIQRTEQGDSAMYLCASSSPGLGTDTQYFGPGTRLTVL.

In its sample, this clone was seen once. The chain carries TRBV6-5 and TRBJ1-2, with D possibly matching TRBD1 (6 bases). This CDR3 spans 13 amino acids. Trimming removed 4 bases at V and 2 bases at J, with 8 bases between. The germline gives CDR1 MNHEY, CDR2 SVGAGI. CDR3: CASSFTGNYGYTF. The CDR3 DNA reads as TGTGCCAGCAGTTTTACAGGGAACTATGGCTACACCTTC.

This clone was counted a few times. This chain uses TRBV7-2 with TRBJ2-1; no clear D. This CDR3 is built from 18 residues. V was cut by 4 bases and J by 1 base, with 20 bases left in between. The germline V gene has CDR1 SGHTA and CDR2 FQGNSA. The CDR3 nucleotides read TGTGCCAGCAGCTCCCCTTCTAATACGTTGAATTCCTACAATGAGCAGTTCTTC. Its translation: CASSSPSNTLNSYNEQFF. Full variable domain (outside the CDR3, taken from reference TRBV7-2 and TRBJ2-1): GAGVSQSPSNKVTEKGKDVELRCDPISGHTALYWYRQSLGQGLEFLIYFQGNSAPDKSGLPSDRFSAERTGGSVSTLTIQRTQQEDSAVYLCASSSPSNTLNSYNEQFFGPGTRLTVL.

The rearrangement uses TRBV5-6 and TRBJ2-7, with 11 bases that match TRBD1. This CDR3 region has 15 residues. V trimming: 4 bases; J trimming: 2 bases; junction bases outside the gene matches: 5. Germline loops: CDR1 SGHDT, CDR2 YYEEEE. The DNA for the CDR3 is TGTGCCAGCAGCGCCGGACAGGGGGCAACCTACGAGCAGTACTTC. Translated: CASSAGQGATYEQYF.

The V gene is TRBV12-5, the J gene TRBJ2-7; TRBD2 aligns across 13 bases. With 6 bases clipped from V and 3 bases from J, the junction kept 8 bases outside the gene matches. This CDR3 has 16 residues. Germline CDR1 is LGHNT and CDR2 is FRNRAP. The CDR3 is CASGLMTSGRFYEQYF. The CDR3 region has the DNA TGTGCTAGTGGCCTCATGACTAGCGGGAGGTTCTACGAGCAGTACTTC.

The chain carries TRBV5-6 and TRBJ1-2, with TRBD1 matching 8 bases. From germline, CDR1 is SGHDT and CDR2 YYEEEE. J was trimmed by 4 bases and V by 2 bases; bases with no gene match: 16. There are 18 residues in the CDR3. CDR3 DNA sequence: TGTGCCAGCAGCTTATATCTACAGGGGGATTATCCGGGCTATGGCTACACCTTC. This codes for CASSLYLQGDYPGYGYTF. The full variable domain, its missing parts supplied by reference TRBV5-6 and TRBJ1-2, is DAGVTQSPTHLIKTRGQQVTLRCSPKSGHDTVSWYQQALGQGPQFIFQYYEEEERQRGNFPDRFSGHQFPNYSSELNVNALLLGDSALYLCASSLYLQGDYPGYGYTFGSGTRLTVV.

V usage is TRBV7-6 and J usage is TRBJ1-3; D gene unclear. Germline values: CDR1 SGHVS, CDR2 FNYEAQ. The CDR3 consists of 14 residues. Trimming took 5 bases from V and 2 from J, leaving 10 bases between them. The CDR3 DNA sequence: TGTGCCAGCAGCCCAGACGGGGCTGGAAACACCATATATTTT. Protein: CASSPDGAGNTIYF.

V and J are TRBV18 and TRBJ2-7; D not resolved. CDR3 length: 14 residues. Germline-derived CDR1 and CDR2 are KGHSH and LQKENI. V lost 0 bases to trimming and J lost 2 bases, with 8 bases between them. CDR3 DNA sequence: TGTGCCAGCTCACCACCGCCGGGTACCTACGAGCAGTACTTC. This gives the protein CASSPPPGTYEQYF.

The gene calls are TRBV4-1 and TRBJ1-1, with a tentative D call TRBD1 (6 bases). Germline assignment: CDR1 MGHRA and CDR2 YSYEKL. The CDR3 totals 14 residues. V lost 1 base, J lost 11 bases, and 17 bases lay in between. CDR3 sequence (DNA): TGCGCCAGCAGCCAAGGAGGGGATGGACAGAGCGCTTTCTTT. Encoded protein: CASSQGGDGQSAFF.

V gene TRBV2 combines with J gene TRBJ2-7; D is ambiguous. V dropped 7 bases and J dropped 0 bases, with 13 bases sitting between them. The CDR3 is 14 residues long. Germline V gives CDR1 SNHLY, CDR2 FYNNEI. The CDR3 protein is CASTKVLASYEQYF. The CDR3 coding sequence is TGTGCCAGCACTAAGGTGTTAGCCTCCTACGAGCAGTACTTC.

In this sample, this clone turned up a few times. The rearrangement links TRBV11-2 to TRBJ2-1, with 9 bases that match TRBD2. V shed 5 bases, J shed 1 base, and the junction held 6 bases outside the gene matches. Looked up from germline, CDR1 is SGHAT and CDR2 is FQNNGV. CDR3 size: 16 residues. DNA of the CDR3: TGTGCCAGCAGCCTCCTAGCGGGACGGTCCTACAATGAGCAGTTCTTC. Its protein product is CASSLLAGRSYNEQFF.

CDR3 amino acids: CAWSAPGGGEQFF. The CDR3 bases are TGTGCCTGGAGTGCCCCGGGGGGCGGTGAGCAGTTCTTC. This sequence joins TRBV30 and TRBJ2-1, with D perhaps TRBD2 (7 bases). This CDR3 spans 13 amino acids. The V gene's germline CDR1 is GTSNPN and CDR2 SVGIG (reference sequence). V lost 1 base to trimming and J lost 9 bases, with 13 bases between them.

The CDR3 coding sequence is TGCGCCAGCAGCCAAGATGGGACTAGCGGTTTCACAGATACGCAGTATTTT. This translates into CASSQDGTSGFTDTQYF. J is TRBJ2-3 and V is TRBV4-3; TRBD2 aligns across 11 bases. The CDR3 sequence is 17 residues long. Per germline, CDR1 LGHNA and CDR2 YSLEER. The J segment lost 2 bases and the V segment lost 0 bases, leaving 4 bases of the junction unmatched.

This clone showed up just a few times. The V and J genes are TRBV7-2 and TRBJ2-7, with 7 bases aligning to TRBD1. Germline V gene data show CDR1 as SGHTA and CDR2 as FQGNSA. This CDR3 spans 14 amino acids. V trimming: 1 base; J trimming: 4 bases; junction bases outside the gene matches: 4. The CDR3 DNA follows: TGTGCCAGCAGCTTAGAAGGGGGCAGGTACGAGCAGTACTTC. Amino acid sequence: CASSLEGGRYEQYF.

The J gene is TRBJ2-3, the V gene TRBV29-1, with D possibly being TRBD2 (5 bases). Per the germline V gene, CDR1 is SQVTM and CDR2 is ANQGSEA. The CDR3 spans 13 residues. Trimming left V 2 bases short and J 4 bases short, with 10 bases between. CDR3 nucleotide sequence: TGCAGCGTTGAACCCCTCGGGGCAGATACGCAGTATTTT. This sequence encodes CSVEPLGADTQYF.

The J gene is TRBJ2-1, the V gene TRBV19; 8 bases agree with TRBD2. The germline CDR1 and CDR2 sequences are LNHDA and SQIVND (reference sequence). The CDR3 consists of 14 residues. Trimming cost V 5 bases and J 4 bases; bases outside gene matches: 4. The CDR3 is CASSFSGAYNEQFF. DNA of the CDR3: TGTGCCAGTAGTTTTAGCGGGGCTTACAATGAGCAGTTCTTC. The whole variable domain, filled in from reference TRBV19 and TRBJ2-1, reads DGGITQSPKYLFRKEGQNVTLSCEQNLNHDAMYWYRQDPGQGLRLIYYSQIVNDFQKGDIAEGYSVSREKKESFPLTVTSAQKNPTAFYLCASSFSGAYNEQFFGPGTRLTVL.

The gene calls are TRBV28 and TRBJ2-3; D is ambiguous. CDR3 length: 11 residues. Between the trimmed V and J ends, which lost 6 bases and 2 bases, there was a span of 3 bases. Germline assignment: CDR1 MDHEN and CDR2 SYDVKM. The CDR3 region has the DNA TGTGCCAGCAGCTTCACAGATACGCAGTATTTT. It encodes CASSFTDTQYF.

The chain is built from TRBV7-3 and TRBJ2-5; 7 positions agree with TRBD2. The germline CDR1 and CDR2 sequences are SGHTA and FQGTGA. The CDR3 extends over 15 amino acids. Germline trimming cut 5 bases from V and 3 bases from J; bases unmatched to any gene: 9. The CDR3 sequence: CASSRSAGPEETQYF. CDR3 DNA sequence: TGTGCCAGCAGCCGCTCAGCGGGACCAGAAGAGACCCAGTACTTC.

V gene TRBV7-9 combines with J gene TRBJ1-3, with unresolved D. Germline V gene data show CDR1 as SEHNR and CDR2 as FQNEAQ (reference sequence). CDR3 length: 13 amino acids. V was trimmed by 7 bases and J by 1 base, leaving 8 bases between them. The CDR3, as DNA: TGTGCCAGCAACGGAGAATCTGGAAACACCATATATTTT. Translated: CASNGESGNTIYF.

This clone was seen many times. V usage is TRBV5-5 and J usage is TRBJ1-2; D is perhaps TRBD1 (5 bases). The V end lost 0 bases, the J end lost 0 bases, and 9 bases lay between the germline ends. Germline V gene data show CDR1 as SGHKS and CDR2 as YYEKEE (reference sequence). This CDR3 comprises 15 residues. CDR3 protein: CASSLAPGPNYGYTF. The CDR3 coding sequence is TGTGCCAGCAGCTTGGCCCCAGGGCCTAACTATGGCTACACCTTC.

The chain joins TRBV2 to TRBJ1-2, with 7 nucleotides matching TRBD1. The CDR3 covers 15 residues. The V and J ends lost 7 bases and 0 bases, in that order; junction bases with no gene match: 8. Looked up from germline, CDR1 is SNHLY and CDR2 is FYNNEI. CDR3 bases: TGTGCCAGCACCTTAACCGGGACAGCTAACTATGGCTACACCTTC. Protein sequence: CASTLTGTANYGYTF.

The gene calls are TRBV18 and TRBJ1-5; 7 bases agree with TRBD1. From germline, CDR1 is KGHSH and CDR2 LQKENI. The CDR3 is 14 amino acids. V gave up 3 bases and J gave up 6 bases; unmatched junction bases: 5. The CDR3, as DNA: TGTGCCAGCTCACCGGACAGGTTAGGTCAGCCCCAGCATTTT. Translating gives CASSPDRLGQPQHF.

The J gene is TRBJ2-1, the V gene TRBV30; 9 nucleotides align to TRBD2. The CDR3 is made up of 17 amino acids. The ends lost 5 bases at V and 6 bases at J; junction bases unmatched: 17. Germline CDR1 GTSNPN, CDR2 SVGIG (reference sequence). The CDR3 region is CAWFAGASGINRNEQFF. CDR3 nucleotide sequence: TGTGCCTGGTTCGCAGGGGCTAGCGGGATCAACCGCAATGAGCAGTTCTTC.

A few counts support this clone. The chain links TRBV5-4 to TRBJ2-2, with no clear D. The germline V and J ends were trimmed by 0 bases and 1 base, with 4 bases remaining between them. The CDR3 extends over 14 amino acids. The germline V gene encodes CDR1 SGHNT and CDR2 YYREEE (reference sequence). The CDR3 protein is CASSLEQNTGELFF. CDR3 nucleotide sequence: TGTGCCAGCAGCTTGGAACAGAACACCGGGGAGCTGTTTTTT.

This clone appeared a single time. The chain is built from TRBV6-1 and TRBJ2-1, with TRBD2 identical over 12 bases. Germline V gene lookup returns CDR1 MNHNS and CDR2 SASEGT. The CDR3 runs 18 residues. V lost 6 bases to trimming and J lost 3 bases; unmatched junction nucleotides: 12. In nucleotides, the CDR3 is TGTGCCAGCAGGGAACTAGCGGGAGGTCAGGGTGACTACAATGAGCAGTTCTTC. This sequence encodes CASRELAGGQGDYNEQFF.

This chain connects TRBV27 to TRBJ1-1, with TRBD1 matching over 9 bases. CDR3 size: 14 residues. V lost 5 bases and J lost 10; bases outside the gene matches: 11. CDR1 is MNHEY and CDR2 is SMNVEV in the germline V gene (reference sequence). The CDR3 protein is CASSPTGQGRRAFF. The CDR3 bases are TGTGCCAGCAGTCCGACGGGACAGGGTCGGAGAGCTTTCTTT.

Only a few counts were recorded for this clone. The chain uses TRBV28 and TRBJ1-2; D not resolved. V was trimmed by 6 bases and J by 7 bases, leaving 15 bases between them. The CDR3 is 13 amino acids. Germline-derived CDR1 and CDR2 are MDHEN and SYDVKM. The CDR3, as DNA: TGTGCCAGCAGAACCCCCGGAGGGAGTGGCTACACCTTC. Protein product: CASRTPGGSGYTF.

The CDR3 here is CASSDGTSGRVFRNEQFF. Here the CDR3 DNA reads TGTGCCAGCAGCGACGGTACTAGCGGGAGGGTATTTAGGAATGAGCAGTTCTTC. The V gene is TRBV9, the J gene TRBJ2-1, with TRBD2 identical over 13 bases. With 3 bases clipped from V and 7 bases from J, the junction kept 13 bases outside the gene matches. This CDR3 comprises 18 residues. The germline V gene has CDR1 SGDLS and CDR2 YYNGEE.